The 2 T cell receptor beta chains presented below share a single source sample, sequenced in a study of T cell responses to AZD1222 COVID-19 vaccine (dated by TCRdb to the early 2020s). Interpreted using the paper, the time point label stands for: about 28 days (+/-7) after the second vaccine dose. Library prep was done by the immunoSEQ multiplex PCR assay. The table comes from immuneACCESS by way of TCRdb, which keeps in-frame sequences with V and J called. Part of the clones is missing from these tables; in studies checked, under half for an unresolved V gene and the rest for unknown reasons. In all, the sample holds some 16,000 clones, and about 80% of those were seen once. Approximately 15% of the sample goes to the ten largest clones. This specimen was peripheral blood, taken 28 days after the second AZD1222 dose. The source of these receptors is an adult who received the AZD1222 COVID-19 vaccine.

The genes are TRBV11-3 and TRBJ1-1; the D gene is possibly TRBD1 (6 bases). CDR1 is SGHNT and CDR2 is YENEEA in the germline V gene. This CDR3 has 13 amino acids. V was cut by 6 bases and J by 4 bases, with 12 bases left in between. The CDR3 reads CASSPGQFTEAFF. CDR3 DNA: TGTGCCAGCAGTCCCGGACAGTTCACTGAAGCTTTCTTT.

V is TRBV19 and J is TRBJ2-7; D is unresolved. The CDR3 totals 13 residues. Germline V lookup: CDR1 LNHDA, CDR2 SQIVND (reference sequence). The V end lost 3 bases, the J end lost 2 bases, and 8 bases lay between the germline ends. Here the CDR3 DNA reads TGTGCCAGTAGTATTTACTTAACCTACGAGCAGTACTTC. Translation gives CASSIYLTYEQYF.